The 6 T cell receptor beta chains below were found in one sample sequenced in a study of blood T cell repertoires in COVID-19. The protocol was immunoSEQ multiplex PCR, while the TCRdb copy is restricted to in-frame clones and leaves out a portion. The sample gives about 70,000 clones, approximately 89% of which show up once; 6% to 7% is in the top ten. Material: peripheral blood. These receptors all come from a woman aged 70-85 years with acute or convalescent COVID-19.

The J gene is TRBJ2-6, the V gene TRBV5-8; tentatively, D is TRBD2 (5 bases). The V gene lost 4 bases and the J gene lost 0 bases, with 8 bases spanning the gap. This CDR3 contains 15 residues. CDR1 is SGHTS and CDR2 is YDEGEE in the germline V gene. CDR3 region: CASSIRGSGANVLTF. CDR3 bases: TGTGCCAGCAGCATACGGGGCTCTGGGGCCAACGTCCTGACTTTC.

The chain employs TRBV30 and TRBJ1-5; no clear D. Looked up from germline, CDR1 is GTSNPN and CDR2 is SVGIG (reference sequence). V lost 0 bases and J lost 3, with 12 bases in between. The CDR3 has 15 residues. The CDR3 sequence: CAWSVRAGLNQPQHF. The CDR3 nucleotides are TGTGCCTGGAGTGTACGGGCGGGTCTCAATCAGCCCCAGCATTTT.

The chain employs TRBV9 and TRBJ2-1; 7 nucleotides agree with TRBD2. Germline V gives CDR1 SGDLS, CDR2 YYNGEE. J gave up 2 bases and V 4 bases, and 9 bases lay outside the gene matches. CDR3 length equals 16 residues. The CDR3 DNA is TGTGCCAGCAGCCCCCGGGGAGCGGGGCCCTACAATGAGCAGTTCTTC. Translation gives CASSPRGAGPYNEQFF.

This clone has just a few counts. The chain has TRBV24-1 and TRBJ1-1, with D maybe TRBD1 (5 bases). Germline CDR1 and CDR2: KGHDR and SFDVKD. V gave up 7 bases and J gave up 2 bases, with 10 bases separating them. The CDR3 sequence is 13 residues long. This chain's CDR3 is CATRSTVNTEAFF. CDR3 bases: TGTGCCACCAGGTCGACAGTAAACACTGAAGCTTTCTTT.

V and J are TRBV7-2 and TRBJ1-6; tentative D call: TRBD1 (6 bases). Looked up from germline, CDR1 is SGHTA and CDR2 is FQGNSA. This CDR3 spans 17 amino acids. V was pared by 2 bases and J by 10 bases, with 21 bases between. The CDR3 is CASSLSYRENSYSPLHF. DNA of the CDR3: TGTGCCAGCAGCTTATCATACAGGGAAAACTCCTACTCACCCCTCCACTTT. The whole variable domain, remainder taken from reference TRBV7-2 and TRBJ1-6, is GAGVSQSPSNKVTEKGKDVELRCDPISGHTALYWYRQSLGQGLEFLIYFQGNSAPDKSGLPSDRFSAERTGGSVSTLTIQRTQQEDSAVYLCASSLSYRENSYSPLHFGNGTRLTVT.

The chain has TRBV7-2 and TRBJ2-1, with TRBD1 identical over 9 bases. V was pared by 1 base and J by 2 bases, with 3 bases of the junction left unmatched. From germline, CDR1 is SGHTA and CDR2 FQGNSA. CDR3 length: 16 amino acids. The CDR3 nucleotides are TGTGCCAGCAGCTTAGTTGGGACAGGGACCTACAATGAGCAGTTCTTC. Amino acid sequence: CASSLVGTGTYNEQFF.